This entry features one T cell receptor (beta chain) sequence. It lacks a known antigen. Base quality data are lacking; no much larger clone is found one base away. Interpreted using the paper, the time point label stands for: about 28 days (+/-7) after the second vaccine dose. AZD1222 recipients given second doses at about 4 weeks or at about 12 weeks were pooled, since spike-specific TCR depth and breadth were not found to differ between the two schedules. Vaccinee samples came from UK trials COV001 and COV002, including a single-blind randomized controlled phase 2/3 trial of AZD1222 (ChAdOx1 nCoV-19) in healthy adults. For TCRbeta chain sequencing, PBMC samples from trial participants were taken at day 0 and at day 28 after the second dose. The CDR3 regions of human TCRbeta chains were analyzed by immunosequencing. The authors' pipeline ran thus. TCRs in the repertoires were compared against a reference library of SARS-CoV-2-specific TCRs that had been generated with the MIRA antigen-specificity platform. Breadth was defined as the fraction of unique TCRs that were SARS-CoV-2-associated, and depth was defined as the fraction of total T cells that were SARS-CoV-2-associated. Using the MIRA data, every spike-specific TCR was mapped to the spike region that the TCR reacted to and assigned to either a CD4 or a CD8 class. Log10-transformed breadth and depth values were compared by one-way ANOVA with Sidak's multiple comparisons tests. The table was pulled from immuneACCESS by TCRdb, which kept in-frame rearrangements only. Such tables lose some clones; where checked, under half of the loss comes from unresolved V genes, and the rest has no known cause. The DNA gave D and trimming, while V, J and clone size come from that table. The sample profile shows roughly 160,000 clones; roughly 90% of them were found once. Jointly, the top ten make up around 4.5% of the sample.

This specimen comes from a study of T cell responses to AZD1222 COVID-19 vaccine (dated by TCRdb to about 2021). For context, the study as a whole: A total of around 240 trial participants underwent TCR sequencing, of whom under 220 had received two doses of AZD1222 and some 26 had received two doses of the MenACWY control vaccine. Trial participants were enrolled by age into 18-55, 56-69 and 70-plus year subgroups, with around 140, 26 and 57 TCR-sequenced participants respectively.

What the research found in general, with its limitations: Epitopes outside the regions mutated in the B.1.351 and B.1.1.7 variants were reportedly recognized by nearly half of the unique spike-specific TCRs. After two AZD1222 doses, both the breadth and the depth of spike-specific TCRs were significantly higher than at day 0 and than in MenACWY recipients. Vaccine-associated CD4 TCRs spanned the whole spike protein, with dominant responses in regions 160-218 and 743-854. Because no day 14 peak-response samples were available, repertoires were characterized only after the peak T cell response. In the small 56-69-year group, the increase in depth fell short of significance, most likely because of low power. Only five to seven AZD1222 recipients were SARS-CoV-2 seropositive at baseline, limiting conclusions about previously exposed vaccinees. Most participants were white British and females outnumbered males, and the authors suggested that clonal diversity may have been underestimated.

The germline V gene (reference sequence) yields SEHNR for CDR1 and FQNEAQ for CDR2. V is reduced by 8 bases and J by 1 base, leaving a spacing of 5 bases between them. Inclusive of the bounding cysteine and phenylalanine, the CDR3 is 11 residues long. The sequence is cut down to CDR3 DNA, 33 bases in frame from base 1. This sequence uses TRBV7-9 and TRBJ1-1, with no reliable assignment of the D segment. The sequencing here drew on peripheral blood, taken 28 days after the second AZD1222 dose. This clonotype was sampled from an adult who received the AZD1222 COVID-19 vaccine. The nucleotide sequence is given as TGTGCCAGCGGGCAGAACACTGAAGCTTTCTTT. This sequence encodes CASGQNTEAFF.